The TCR beta chain under discussion was sequenced for a study of T cell responses to AZD1222 COVID-19 vaccine. Study information: Pooled samples include second doses given at about 4 or 12 weeks.

The method was immunoSEQ multiplex PCR; TCRdb's version includes in-frame clones alone and lacks a portion of them. Of roughly 130,000 clones listed, approximately 92% are singletons. From germline, CDR1 is LGHDT and CDR2 YNNKEL (reference sequence). The CDR3 runs 16 residues. V dropped 4 bases and J dropped 1; count of bases not matched to a gene: 6. For this clone: The antigen is unknown.

Study observations and caveats: Following two doses of AZD1222, Spike-specific TCR breadth and depth rose. The study identified only six AZD1222 recipients as seropositive at baseline.

This chain connects TRBV3-1 (or the pseudogene TRBV3-2) to TRBJ1-1, with 10 bases aligning to TRBD1. This receptor was obtained from an adult in good health. Sequenced material: peripheral blood, taken on day 0 of AZD1222 vaccination. The CDR3 loop is CASSPRQGARNTEAFF. CDR3 DNA sequence: TGTGCCAGCAGCCCGAGACAGGGGGCGAGGAACACTGAAGCTTTCTTT.